This record covers a single T cell receptor beta chain. The data belong to a study of blood T cell repertoires in COVID-19. Study context: The samples span acute and convalescent COVID-19 from the United States, Italy and Spain. T cells, B-cell-depleted T cells, or PBMCs supplied cDNA or gDNA.

Study processing details: Amplification of reference gene primers was used by the study to estimate nucleated cell counts. Profiled with immunoSEQ multiplex PCR; TCRdb holds only in-frame clones, not every one. V, J and clone size reflect that table, while D and trimming were determined from the DNA. The sample records about 260,000 clones, about 85% being singletons. The source of this sequence is a man between 60 and 75 years old with acute or convalescent COVID-19. Sequenced: peripheral blood.

CDR3 sequence: CASTDRANQPQHF. For the CDR3, the DNA is TGTGCCAGTACAGACAGGGCCAATCAGCCCCAGCATTTT. V usage is TRBV19 and J usage is TRBJ1-5; 7 bases match TRBD1. The CDR3 is made up of 13 amino acids. In germline, CDR1 is LNHDA, CDR2 SQIVND (reference sequence). Unmatched junction bases numbered 3, after V lost 7 bases and J lost 3 bases.